This T cell receptor (beta chain) was sequenced during a study of blood T cell repertoires in COVID-19. Study at large: The United States, Italy and Spain provided the acute and convalescent COVID-19 samples.

This CDR3 region has 18 residues. Germline-derived CDR1 and CDR2 are SGHAT and FQNNGV. V was clipped by 0 bases and J by 0 bases, with 17 bases between them. Per the original data handling: Researchers report that nucleated cell counts were estimated from reference gene primer amplification. TCRdb's table, derived via immunoSEQ multiplex PCR, lists solely in-frame clones and lacks some. V and J calls and clone size are given by that table; D and trimming were obtained from the DNA. The sample holds about 88,000 clones, approximately 87% seen once. The sequence was collected from an older woman with acute or convalescent COVID-19. The specimen was peripheral blood. This chain connects TRBV11-2 to TRBJ1-1; weak D call: TRBD1 (6 bases). CDR3 in amino acids: CASSLEGAGVWLNTEAFF. CDR3 nucleotide sequence: TGTGCCAGCAGCTTAGAGGGGGCAGGGGTTTGGCTGAACACTGAAGCTTTCTTT.